This T cell receptor beta chain was identified during a study of control samples from healthy donors and cancer patients. The length of the CDR3 is 13 residues. Trimming left V 1 base short and J 4 bases short, with 8 bases between. From germline, CDR1 is LNHNV and CDR2 YYDKDF (reference sequence). Sequencing was performed with immunoSEQ multiplex PCR; in TCRdb, only in-frame clones are kept and a portion is missing. The sample yields 110,000 to 150,000 clones, about 89% seen once. The sequencing sample was made of blood. This clonotype was sampled from a man younger than 45 in good health. The chain joins TRBV15 to TRBJ2-7; D remains ambiguous. CDR3 region: CATSRVWGYEQYF. CDR3 bases: TGTGCCACCAGCAGAGTTTGGGGATACGAGCAGTACTTC.